This T cell receptor beta chain was captured in a study of T cells in localized non-small cell lung cancer. General observations from the study: Density of T cells in blood, when higher, went with longer overall survival. A median of roughly 52 of the top 100 tumor clones appeared in adjacent lung, which was paired and uninvolved. Compared with tumor, uninvolved adjacent lung displayed greater T cell clonality, ranking highest overall. Tumor samples were not multi-region, leaving intratumor heterogeneity unexcluded.

As to this clone: Its target is unknown.

The CDR3 has 14 amino acids. The germline V and J ends were trimmed by 5 bases and 3 bases, with 14 bases remaining between them. Germline-derived CDR1 and CDR2 are SGHTS and YDEGEE. TCRdb's table, derived via immunoSEQ multiplex PCR, lists solely in-frame clones and lacks some. The sample includes 75,000 to 95,000 clones, approximately 86% of them seen just once. The sequencing here drew on peripheral blood, taken before any cancer treatment. The clonotype comes from a man between 40 and 75 years old with stage I squamous cell lung carcinoma. This rearrangement joins TRBV5-8 to TRBJ1-1; a weak D match, TRBD1 (6 bases). This CDR3 reads CASRWGRTYTEAFF. CDR3 nucleotides: TGTGCCAGCAGATGGGGGCGGACTTACACTGAAGCTTTCTTT.